This is a list of T cell receptor beta chains from one sample in a study of blood T cell repertoires in COVID-19. Sequencing used immunoSEQ multiplex PCR; TCRdb keeps in-frame clones, though not all of them. Of around 99,000 clones listed, 84% are singletons. The sample taken for sequencing was peripheral blood. The receptor source for this set is a woman in her 50s with acute or convalescent COVID-19. Both conserved end residues are trimmed from each CDR3. Fields, in order: CDR3 protein, V gene.

CDR3 protein: ASAAGANTGELF; V gene: TRBV5-1
CDR3 protein: ASSRQGNYGYT; V gene: TRBV12-3/TRBV12-4
CDR3 protein: ASSLAWDSLRSGNTIY; V gene: TRBV5-1
CDR3 protein: ASSRVAGGQGGELF; V gene: TRBV6-6
CDR3 protein: ASGLYDQPQH; V gene: TRBV7-8
CDR3 protein: ASSPRITSEAF; V gene: TRBV14
CDR3 protein: ASSPPQGAGTGELF; V gene: TRBV5-1
CDR3 protein: ASGLQGGNEQF; V gene: TRBV12-5
CDR3 protein: ASSLDRTNYGYT; V gene: TRBV2
CDR3 protein: ASSIVTSGGDTQY; V gene: TRBV19
CDR3 protein: ASTRQGHEQY; V gene: TRBV2